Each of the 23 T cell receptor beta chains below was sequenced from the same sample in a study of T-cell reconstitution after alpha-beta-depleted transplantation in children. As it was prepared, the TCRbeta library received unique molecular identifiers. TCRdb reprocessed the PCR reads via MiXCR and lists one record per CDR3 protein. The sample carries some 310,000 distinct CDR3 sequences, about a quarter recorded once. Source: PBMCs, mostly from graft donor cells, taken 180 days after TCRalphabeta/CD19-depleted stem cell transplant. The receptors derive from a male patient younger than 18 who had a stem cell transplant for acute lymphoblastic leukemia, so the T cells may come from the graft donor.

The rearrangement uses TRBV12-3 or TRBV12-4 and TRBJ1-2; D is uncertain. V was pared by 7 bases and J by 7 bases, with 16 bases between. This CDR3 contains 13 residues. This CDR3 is CASTKRAGSGYTF. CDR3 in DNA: TGTGCCAGCACTAAACGGGCGGGAAGTGGCTACACCTTC.

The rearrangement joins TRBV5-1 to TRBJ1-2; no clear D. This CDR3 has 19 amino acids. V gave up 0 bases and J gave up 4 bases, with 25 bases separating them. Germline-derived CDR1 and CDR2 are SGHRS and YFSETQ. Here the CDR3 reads CASSLVYPSPPGPLYGYTF. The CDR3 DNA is TGCGCCAGCAGCTTGGTCTACCCTTCGCCACCCGGACCGCTCTATGGCTACACCTTC.

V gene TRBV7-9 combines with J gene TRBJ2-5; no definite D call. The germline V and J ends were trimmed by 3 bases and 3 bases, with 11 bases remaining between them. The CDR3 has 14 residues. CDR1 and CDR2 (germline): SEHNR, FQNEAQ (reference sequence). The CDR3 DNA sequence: TGTGCCAGCAGCTTTTCCCCCGGCAAAGAGACCCAGTACTTC. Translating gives CASSFSPGKETQYF.

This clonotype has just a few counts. CDR3 protein: CASSLSSRWETQYF. For the CDR3, the DNA is TGTGCCAGCAGTTTATCGAGCCGGTGGGAGACCCAGTACTTC. The chain has TRBV27 and TRBJ2-5, with D hard to call. Trimming cost V 0 bases and J 5 bases, with 10 bases left between them. Germline CDR1 MNHEY, CDR2 SMNVEV (reference sequence). The CDR3 spans 14 residues.

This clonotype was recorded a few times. This CDR3 reads CASSKKGTSGLLTDTQYF. CDR3 nucleotides: TGTGCCAGCAGCAAGAAGGGGACTAGCGGGCTCCTCACAGATACGCAGTATTTT. J is TRBJ2-3 and V is TRBV7-8; 12 nucleotides align to TRBD2. Germline-derived CDR1 and CDR2 are SGHVS and FQNEAQ. The CDR3 has 18 residues. V dropped 5 bases and J dropped 2; count of bases not matched to a gene: 11. The whole variable domain, remainder taken from reference TRBV7-8 and TRBJ2-3, is GAGVSQSPRYKVAKRGQDVALRCDPISGHVSLFWYQQALGQGPEFLTYFQNEAQLDKSGLPSDRFFAERPEGSVSTLKIQRTQQEDSAVYLCASSKKGTSGLLTDTQYFGPGTRLTVL.

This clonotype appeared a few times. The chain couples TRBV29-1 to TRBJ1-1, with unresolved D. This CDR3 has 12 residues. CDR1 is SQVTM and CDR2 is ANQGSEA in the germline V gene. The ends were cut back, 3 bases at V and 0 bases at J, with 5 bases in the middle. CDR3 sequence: CSVDTLNTEAFF. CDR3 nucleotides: TGCAGCGTTGACACGTTGAACACTGAAGCTTTCTTT.

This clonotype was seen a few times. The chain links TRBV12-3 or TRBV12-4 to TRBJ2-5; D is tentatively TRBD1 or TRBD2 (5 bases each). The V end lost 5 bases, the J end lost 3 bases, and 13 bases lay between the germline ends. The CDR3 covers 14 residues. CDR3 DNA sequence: TGTGCCAGCAGTACCCCCGGGGCTGAAGAGACCCAGTACTTC. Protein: CASSTPGAEETQYF.

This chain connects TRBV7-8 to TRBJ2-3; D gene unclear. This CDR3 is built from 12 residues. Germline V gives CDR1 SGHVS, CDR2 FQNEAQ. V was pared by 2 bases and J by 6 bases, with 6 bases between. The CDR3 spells CASSLSIDTQYF. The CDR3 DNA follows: TGTGCCAGCAGCTTATCAATCGATACGCAGTATTTT.

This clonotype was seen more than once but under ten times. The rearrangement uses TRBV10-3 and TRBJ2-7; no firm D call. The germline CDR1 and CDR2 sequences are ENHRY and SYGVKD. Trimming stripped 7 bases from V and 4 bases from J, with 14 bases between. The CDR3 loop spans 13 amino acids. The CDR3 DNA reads TGTGCCATCAATGGCTACCCCGGGTACGAGCAGTACTTC. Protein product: CAINGYPGYEQYF.

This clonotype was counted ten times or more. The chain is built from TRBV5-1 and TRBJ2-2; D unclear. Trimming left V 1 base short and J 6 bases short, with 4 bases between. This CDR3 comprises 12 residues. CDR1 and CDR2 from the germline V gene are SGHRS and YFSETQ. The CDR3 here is CASSLYPGELFF. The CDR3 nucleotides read TGCGCCAGCAGCTTGTATCCCGGGGAGCTGTTTTTT.

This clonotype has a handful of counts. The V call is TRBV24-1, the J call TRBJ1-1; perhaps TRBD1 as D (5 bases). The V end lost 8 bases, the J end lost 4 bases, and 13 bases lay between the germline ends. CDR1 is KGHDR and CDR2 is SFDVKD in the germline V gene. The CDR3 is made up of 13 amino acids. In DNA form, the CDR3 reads TGTGCCACCAAAAGGGGTCCCGTCACTGAAGCTTTCTTT. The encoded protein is CATKRGPVTEAFF.

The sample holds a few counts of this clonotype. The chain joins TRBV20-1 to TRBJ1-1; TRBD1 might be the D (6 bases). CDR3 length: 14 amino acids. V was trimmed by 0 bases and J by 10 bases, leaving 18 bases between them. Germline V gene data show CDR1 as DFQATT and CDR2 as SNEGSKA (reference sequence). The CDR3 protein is CSAREGTLNRGAFF. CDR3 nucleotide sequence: TGCAGTGCTAGAGAGGGGACACTAAACAGAGGAGCTTTCTTT.

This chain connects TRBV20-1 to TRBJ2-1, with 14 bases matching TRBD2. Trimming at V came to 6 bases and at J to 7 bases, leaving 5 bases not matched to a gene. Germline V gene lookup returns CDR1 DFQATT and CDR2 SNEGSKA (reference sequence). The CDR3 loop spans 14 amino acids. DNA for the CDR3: TGCAGTGCAGCCCGGACTAGCGGGAGGAATGAGCAGTTCTTC. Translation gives CSAARTSGRNEQFF.

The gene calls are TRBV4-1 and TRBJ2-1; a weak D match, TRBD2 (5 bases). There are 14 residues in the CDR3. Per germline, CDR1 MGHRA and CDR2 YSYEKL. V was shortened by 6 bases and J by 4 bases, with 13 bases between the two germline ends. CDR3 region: CASRIADSYNEQFF. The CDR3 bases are TGCGCCAGCAGAATCGCGGACTCTTACAATGAGCAGTTCTTC.

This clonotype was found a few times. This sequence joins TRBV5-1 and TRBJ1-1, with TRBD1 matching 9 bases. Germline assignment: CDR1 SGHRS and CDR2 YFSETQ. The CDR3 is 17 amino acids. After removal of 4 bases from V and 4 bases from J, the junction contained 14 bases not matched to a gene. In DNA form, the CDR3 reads TGCGCCAGCAGCAGGGGGACAGGGCTTAGGCTGATCACTGAAGCTTTCTTT. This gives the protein CASSRGTGLRLITEAFF.

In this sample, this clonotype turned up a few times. CDR3 sequence (DNA): TGTGCCAGCAGCTCGGGACTAGCGGGCAAAAACTACAATGAGCAGTTCTTC. This codes for CASSSGLAGKNYNEQFF. The chain recombines TRBV11-3 with TRBJ2-1; 12 bases line up with TRBD2. CDR3 length: 17 residues. The junction had 7 bases not matched to a gene; V was cut back by 4 bases and J by 3 bases. Looked up from germline, CDR1 is SGHNT and CDR2 is YENEEA.

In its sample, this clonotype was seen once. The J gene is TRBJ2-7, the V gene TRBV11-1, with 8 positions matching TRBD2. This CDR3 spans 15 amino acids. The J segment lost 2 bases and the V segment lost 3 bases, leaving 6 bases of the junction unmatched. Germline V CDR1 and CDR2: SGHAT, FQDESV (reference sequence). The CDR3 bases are TGTGCCAGCAGCTTCTATAGCGGGAACCCCTACGAGCAGTACTTC. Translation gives CASSFYSGNPYEQYF.

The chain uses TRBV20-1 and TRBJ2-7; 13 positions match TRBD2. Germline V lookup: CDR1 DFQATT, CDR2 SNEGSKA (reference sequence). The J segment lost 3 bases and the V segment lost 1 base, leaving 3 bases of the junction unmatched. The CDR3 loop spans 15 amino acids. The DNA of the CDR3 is TGCAGTGCTAGAGCCCGGACTAGCGGGAGCTACGAGCAGTACTTC. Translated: CSARARTSGSYEQYF.

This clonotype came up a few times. The CDR3: CSARAREMGTDTQYF. CDR3 nucleotides: TGCAGTGCTAGGGCACGGGAGATGGGCACAGATACGCAGTATTTT. J is TRBJ2-3 and V is TRBV20-1; D possibly corresponds to TRBD2 (6 bases). CDR1 DFQATT and CDR2 SNEGSKA come from the germline V gene (reference sequence). The ends were cut back, 3 bases at V and 1 base at J, with 14 bases in the middle. This CDR3 is 15 amino acids long.

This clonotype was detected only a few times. The CDR3 DNA reads as TGTGCCAGCTCACCTATAACGGGCCTCCGCACAGATACGCAGTATTTT. Residues: CASSPITGLRTDTQYF. The rearrangement joins TRBV18 to TRBJ2-3; D not resolved. Trimming took off 3 bases at V and 1 base at J, with 14 bases between the two ends. This CDR3 comprises 16 residues. Looked up from germline, CDR1 is KGHSH and CDR2 is LQKENI.

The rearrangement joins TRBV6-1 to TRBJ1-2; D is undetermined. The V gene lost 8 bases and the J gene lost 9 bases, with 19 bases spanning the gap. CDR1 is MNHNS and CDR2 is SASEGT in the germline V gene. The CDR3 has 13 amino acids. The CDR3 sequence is CASSWRAGQRYTF. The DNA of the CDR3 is TGTGCCAGCTCCTGGAGGGCAGGTCAGCGCTACACCTTC.

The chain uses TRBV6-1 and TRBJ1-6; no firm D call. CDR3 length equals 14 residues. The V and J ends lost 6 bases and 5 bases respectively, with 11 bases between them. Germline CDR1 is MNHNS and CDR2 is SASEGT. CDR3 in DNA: TGTGCCAGCAGCGTCCGTCGAGATAATTCACCCCTCCACTTT. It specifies CASSVRRDNSPLHF.

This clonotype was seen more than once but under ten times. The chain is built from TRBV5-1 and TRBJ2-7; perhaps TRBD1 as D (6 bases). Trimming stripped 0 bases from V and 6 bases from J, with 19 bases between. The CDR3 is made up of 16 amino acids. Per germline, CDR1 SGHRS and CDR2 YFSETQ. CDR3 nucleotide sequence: TGCGCCAGCAGCTTGGCCAGGGGTAAAGGGAGTGGCGAGCAGTACTTC. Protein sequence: CASSLARGKGSGEQYF. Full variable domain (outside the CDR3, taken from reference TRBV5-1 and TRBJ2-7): KAGVTQTPRYLIKTRGQQVTLSCSPISGHRSVSWYQQTPGQGLQFLFEYFSETQRNKGNFPGRFSGRQFSNSRSEMNVSTLELGDSALYLCASSLARGKGSGEQYFGPGTRLTVT.